The 30 T cell receptor beta chains below come from one sample, sequenced in a study of Ad26.COV2.S vaccination and SARS-CoV-2 variants. Treatment reported: roughly 20 received Ad26.COV2.S at low or high dose, single or two shots; 5 received placebo; per-sample allocation not given. Specimens were obtained on day 63 following the first vaccine or placebo injection. Sequencing used immunoSEQ multiplex PCR; TCRdb keeps in-frame clones, though not all of them. In the table there are about 350,000 clones, approximately 81% of which are singletons. The sample was peripheral blood, taken in a trial of Ad26.COV2.S vaccine versus placebo. These receptors all come from a person aged 18 to 65 who received the Ad26.COV2.S COVID-19 vaccine or a placebo.

The DNA for the CDR3 is TGCGCCAGCAGCCGTGGCGGGGACAGGCTTTCGTTAGGTAAAGGAGAGACCCAGTACTTC. Translating it yields CASSRGGDRLSLGKGETQYF. V gene TRBV5-1 combines with J gene TRBJ2-5, with 8 bases aligning to TRBD1. The CDR3 covers 20 residues. The V segment lost 4 bases and the J segment 4 bases; nucleotides outside the gene matches: 24. Germline values: CDR1 SGHRS, CDR2 YFSETQ.

DNA for the CDR3: TGTGCCAGCAGCTCTGGGACTGGGGGTGAAAAACTGTTTTTT. It is translated as CASSSGTGGEKLFF. The chain recombines TRBV5-4 with TRBJ1-4; possible D gene TRBD1, 5 bases. This CDR3 is 14 amino acids long. The germline gives CDR1 SGHNT, CDR2 YYREEE (reference sequence). V lost 3 bases and J lost 7, with 13 bases in between.

This sequence joins TRBV5-1 and TRBJ2-3, with 9 bases lining up with TRBD2. J was trimmed by 3 bases and V by 2 bases; bases with no gene match: 4. Germline CDR1 reads SGHRS; CDR2 reads YFSETQ. This CDR3 contains 15 residues. The DNA of the CDR3 is TGCGCCAGCAGCTTACCAGCGGGAGGTACAGATACGCAGTATTTT. Protein product: CASSLPAGGTDTQYF. The full variable domain, completed using reference TRBV5-1 and TRBJ2-3, is KAGVTQTPRYLIKTRGQQVTLSCSPISGHRSVSWYQQTPGQGLQFLFEYFSETQRNKGNFPGRFSGRQFSNSRSEMNVSTLELGDSALYLCASSLPAGGTDTQYFGPGTRLTVL.

The gene calls are TRBV28 and TRBJ1-3; possibly TRBD1 for D (5 bases). The germline CDR1 and CDR2 sequences are MDHEN and SYDVKM. The CDR3 spans 14 residues. V lost 5 bases and J lost 5, with 13 bases in between. The CDR3 region is CASSLQDRRNTIYF. The CDR3 DNA sequence: TGTGCCAGCAGTCTTCAAGACAGAAGAAACACCATATATTTT.

This clone showed up just a few times. The CDR3 spells CASSPAGREYSPLHF. The CDR3 nucleotides read TGTGCCAGCAGTCCTGCGGGCAGGGAATATTCACCCCTCCACTTT. V is TRBV28 and J is TRBJ1-6, with D tentatively TRBD1 (5 bases). The CDR3 runs 15 residues. Germline CDR1 is MDHEN and CDR2 is SYDVKM. The germline V and J ends were trimmed by 5 bases and 8 bases, with 16 bases remaining between them.

The rearrangement joins TRBV3-1 (or the pseudogene TRBV3-2) to TRBJ2-7; TRBD1 aligns across 7 bases. The V gene end was trimmed by 4 bases and the J gene end by 3 bases; junction bases not matched to a gene: 9. The germline V gene has CDR1 LGHDT and CDR2 YNNKEL (reference sequence). There are 15 residues in the CDR3. Written as DNA, the CDR3 is TGTGCCAGCAGCCCCCCGCTGACAGGGATCTACGAGCAGTACTTC. This codes for CASSPPLTGIYEQYF.

The chain is built from TRBV18 and TRBJ2-7, with 7 bases fitting TRBD2. The CDR3 consists of 14 residues. With V trimmed by 6 bases and J by 2 bases, 7 bases remained unmatched. Germline lookup yields CDR1 KGHSH and CDR2 LQKENI. The CDR3 nucleotides read TGTGCCAGCTCCAGGGAGGGCGCTACCTACGAGCAGTACTTC. Encoded protein: CASSREGATYEQYF.

This clone was counted between two and nine times. The rearrangement joins TRBV19 to TRBJ1-5; D is unresolved. The CDR3 totals 14 residues. Germline V gene sequence: CDR1 LNHDA, CDR2 SQIVND (reference sequence). V gave up 2 bases and J gave up 4 bases, with 9 bases separating them. The CDR3 spells CASSIIQVNQPQHF. DNA of the CDR3: TGTGCCAGTAGTATAATTCAGGTTAATCAGCCCCAGCATTTT.

This rearrangement joins TRBV7-2 to TRBJ2-1; possibly TRBD1 or TRBD2 for D (6 bases each). The CDR3 extends over 16 amino acids. The germline CDR1 and CDR2 sequences are SGHTA and FQGNSA. Trimming removed 5 bases at V and 6 bases at J, with 20 bases between. The CDR3 is CASSPPGAGLVNEQFF. The CDR3 DNA reads TGTGCCAGCAGCCCCCCGGGGGCGGGGCTGGTCAATGAGCAGTTCTTC.

This chain links TRBV21-1 with TRBJ2-5; the table's D call of TRBD2 was not tested on the DNA. TRBV21-1 is listed as a pseudogene. The CDR3 has 13 residues. This CDR3 reads CASSKYAWETQYF. The CDR3, as DNA: TGTGCCAGCAGCAAATATGCGTGGGAGACCCAGTACTTC.

The rearrangement uses TRBV7-8 and TRBJ1-4; 7 bases line up with TRBD1. Germline loops: CDR1 SGHVS, CDR2 FQNEAQ. The CDR3 runs to 16 residues. V shed 5 bases, J shed 3 bases, and the junction held 9 bases outside the gene matches. Here the CDR3 DNA reads TGTGCCAGCAGCCCCGCCAGGGGGGGGGCTAATGAAAAACTGTTTTTT. Residues: CASSPARGGANEKLFF.

The J gene is TRBJ2-7, the V gene TRBV25-1, with D possibly TRBD2 on 5 matching bases. V lost 3 bases and J lost 4, with 10 bases in between. This CDR3 comprises 13 residues. CDR1 is MGHDK and CDR2 is SYGVNS in the germline V gene. DNA of the CDR3: TGTGCCAGCAGTGACTCTCTAGCTTACGAGCAGTACTTC. Encoded protein: CASSDSLAYEQYF.

A remark on this clone: This CDR3 is also generated by other DNA sequences in the sample. V and J are TRBV18 and TRBJ2-5; D unclear. CDR1 and CDR2 from the germline V gene are KGHSH and LQKENI. The CDR3 runs 14 residues. Trimming stripped 0 bases from V and 5 bases from J, with 10 bases between. CDR3: CASSPPGVGETQYF. The CDR3 DNA is TGTGCCAGCTCACCACCTGGCGTGGGGGAGACCCAGTACTTC.

The DNA of the CDR3 is TGCGCCAGCAGCTTGGTGGGGGCCGACACCGGGGAGCTGTTTTTT. The encoded protein is CASSLVGADTGELFF. The rearrangement joins TRBV5-1 to TRBJ2-2; D is possibly TRBD1 (6 bases). This CDR3 has 15 residues. CDR1 is SGHRS, CDR2 YFSETQ, per germline. The V end was cut by 0 bases, the J end by 3 bases, with 9 bases between.

The V call is TRBV4-3, the J call TRBJ2-3, with 8 bases identical to TRBD2. J was trimmed by 0 bases and V by 3 bases; bases with no gene match: 5. The V gene's germline CDR1 is LGHNA and CDR2 YSLEER. The CDR3 is 16 residues long. The CDR3 region has the DNA TGCGCCAGCAGCCAGGTACTAGCGGCTAGCACAGATACGCAGTATTTT. This sequence encodes CASSQVLAASTDTQYF.

This chain uses TRBV11-3 with TRBJ2-2, with no clear D. The CDR3 covers 14 residues. CDR1 SGHNT and CDR2 YENEEA come from the germline V gene. The V and J ends lost 1 base and 4 bases respectively, with 7 bases between them. CDR3 sequence reads: CASSLGGPTGELFF. The CDR3 DNA is TGTGCCAGCAGCTTAGGAGGCCCCACCGGGGAGCTGTTTTTT.

V usage is TRBV7-9 and J usage is TRBJ2-5, with 9 nucleotides matching TRBD1. The germline V gene has CDR1 SEHNR and CDR2 FQNEAQ (reference sequence). This CDR3 contains 16 residues. Trimming removed 3 bases from V and 3 bases from J; junction bases left unmatched: 8. CDR3 nucleotide sequence: TGTGCCAGCAGCTTCTCCGGGACAGGGAGGGAAGAGACCCAGTACTTC. Residues: CASSFSGTGREETQYF. Full variable domain (remainder filled in from reference TRBV7-9 and TRBJ2-5): DTGVSQNPRHKITKRGQNVTFRCDPISEHNRLYWYRQTLGQGPEFLTYFQNEAQLEKSRLLSDRFSAERPKGSFSTLEIQRTEQGDSAMYLCASSFSGTGREETQYFGPGTRLLVL.

This clone was picked up one time. The chain has TRBV4-3 and TRBJ1-6; no reliable D call. Trimming removed 0 bases from V and 0 bases from J, with 12 bases in between. The CDR3 consists of 18 residues. Germline CDR1 is LGHNA and CDR2 is YSLEER. The CDR3 is CASSQDELAISYNSPLHF. The CDR3 nucleotides are TGCGCCAGCAGCCAAGATGAATTGGCTATCTCCTATAATTCACCCCTCCACTTT.

This clone was observed once. The V call is TRBV5-6, the J call TRBJ1-1; D call uncertain. The CDR3 is 16 amino acids. Germline CDR1 reads SGHDT; CDR2 reads YYEEEE. Trimming removed 0 bases from V and 3 bases from J, with 15 bases in between. CDR3 nucleotide sequence: TGTGCCAGCAGCTTGGCGTACGCCTCTAAGGACACTGAAGCTTTCTTT. It is translated as CASSLAYASKDTEAFF.

The V call is TRBV5-1, the J call TRBJ1-2, with no clear D. Trimming cost V 7 bases and J 1 base, with 11 bases left between them. The CDR3 loop spans 13 amino acids. The germline CDR1 and CDR2 sequences are SGHRS and YFSETQ. The CDR3 loop reads CASRFGSNYGYTF. The CDR3 DNA reads TGCGCCAGCCGATTTGGGAGTAACTATGGCTACACCTTC.

The rearrangement uses TRBV7-9 and TRBJ1-4, with TRBD1 matching 11 bases. V shed 5 bases, J shed 8 bases, and the junction held 7 bases outside the gene matches. The CDR3 runs 15 residues. The germline CDR1 and CDR2 sequences are SEHNR and FQNEAQ (reference sequence). In DNA form, the CDR3 reads TGTGCCAGCAGCCTCGGGACAGGGGGTGAGGAAAAACTGTTTTTT. It codes for CASSLGTGGEEKLFF.

V is TRBV5-6 and J is TRBJ2-5, with D tentatively TRBD1 (6 bases). CDR3 length: 15 residues. Germline V lookup: CDR1 SGHDT, CDR2 YYEEEE. Trimming took off 2 bases at V and 7 bases at J, with 18 bases between the two ends. The CDR3 DNA sequence: TGTGCCAGCAGCTTTTTTTCCGGGACACCCGGGACCCAGTACTTC. This translates into CASSFFSGTPGTQYF. The entire variable domain, with the rest obtained from reference TRBV5-6 and TRBJ2-5, is as follows: DAGVTQSPTHLIKTRGQQVTLRCSPKSGHDTVSWYQQALGQGPQFIFQYYEEEERQRGNFPDRFSGHQFPNYSSELNVNALLLGDSALYLCASSFFSGTPGTQYFGPGTRLLVL.

The V call is TRBV4-3, the J call TRBJ2-3; 9 bases match TRBD2. Germline-derived CDR1 and CDR2 are LGHNA and YSLEER. J was trimmed by 6 bases and V by 0 bases; bases with no gene match: 10. This CDR3 spans 17 amino acids. For the CDR3, the DNA is TGCGCCAGCAGCCAAGATTCGGGGCTAGCGGGGTCTGATACGCAGTATTTT. Its protein product is CASSQDSGLAGSDTQYF.

J is TRBJ1-4 and V is TRBV5-1, with a tentative D call TRBD1 (6 bases). Germline V gene sequence: CDR1 SGHRS, CDR2 YFSETQ. The CDR3 loop spans 15 amino acids. Trimming removed 3 bases from V and 0 bases from J, with 9 bases in between. CDR3 DNA: TGCGCCAGCAGCTCGGACAGTGCAACTAATGAAAAACTGTTTTTT. Residues: CASSSDSATNEKLFF.

The rearrangement joins TRBV19 to TRBJ2-3; D not resolved. The CDR3 totals 16 residues. Trimming cost V 5 bases and J 0 bases, with 15 bases left between them. Germline V CDR1 and CDR2: LNHDA, SQIVND (reference sequence). The CDR3 sequence is CASSPQSTKSTDTQYF. The CDR3, as DNA: TGTGCCAGTAGTCCACAGTCGACCAAAAGCACAGATACGCAGTATTTT.

J is TRBJ2-1 and V is TRBV11-3, with unresolved D. This CDR3 contains 14 residues. The ends were cut back, 0 bases at V and 2 bases at J, with 5 bases in the middle. Germline CDR1 reads SGHNT; CDR2 reads YENEEA. CDR3 loop: CASSLDRTYNEQFF. DNA of the CDR3: TGTGCCAGCAGCTTAGATCGGACCTACAATGAGCAGTTCTTC.

This chain uses TRBV19 with TRBJ2-3, with a weak D call TRBD1 (6 bases). CDR1 and CDR2 (germline): LNHDA, SQIVND (reference sequence). The CDR3 is made up of 13 amino acids. Deletions cut 5 bases from V and 6 bases from J, with 12 bases between. CDR3 sequence (DNA): TGTGCCAGTAGTCCTTCAGGGGAGGATACGCAGTATTTT. Translated, it gives CASSPSGEDTQYF. Looking up the rest from reference TRBV19 and TRBJ2-3 gives the full variable domain: DGGITQSPKYLFRKEGQNVTLSCEQNLNHDAMYWYRQDPGQGLRLIYYSQIVNDFQKGDIAEGYSVSREKKESFPLTVTSAQKNPTAFYLCASSPSGEDTQYFGPGTRLTVL.

The gene calls are TRBV19 and TRBJ2-7; possibly TRBD1 for D (5 bases). Per the germline V gene, CDR1 is LNHDA and CDR2 is SQIVND (reference sequence). This CDR3 comprises 14 residues. V lost 3 bases and J 0 bases, leaving 9 bases between the germline ends. The CDR3 DNA sequence: TGTGCCAGTAGTATCAAGGGGAACTCCTACGAGCAGTACTTC. Its translation is CASSIKGNSYEQYF.

This chain connects TRBV2 to TRBJ1-1, with 7 bases that match TRBD1. Germline V CDR1 and CDR2: SNHLY, FYNNEI. V trimming: 4 bases; J trimming: 6 bases; junction bases outside the gene matches: 8. The CDR3 length is 14 residues. CDR3 nucleotides: TGTGCCAGCAGTGGACAGGGAGTCATCCCTGAAGCTTTCTTT. It yields the protein CASSGQGVIPEAFF.

Here the CDR3 DNA reads TGTGCCAGCAGCTTTGACAGGGACTACGAGCAGTACTTC. Residues: CASSFDRDYEQYF. This chain joins TRBV11-2 and TRBJ2-7; 7 nucleotides agree with TRBD1. Unmatched junction bases numbered 2, after V lost 3 bases and J lost 3 bases. The CDR3 extends over 13 amino acids. CDR1 and CDR2 from the germline V gene are SGHAT and FQNNGV.